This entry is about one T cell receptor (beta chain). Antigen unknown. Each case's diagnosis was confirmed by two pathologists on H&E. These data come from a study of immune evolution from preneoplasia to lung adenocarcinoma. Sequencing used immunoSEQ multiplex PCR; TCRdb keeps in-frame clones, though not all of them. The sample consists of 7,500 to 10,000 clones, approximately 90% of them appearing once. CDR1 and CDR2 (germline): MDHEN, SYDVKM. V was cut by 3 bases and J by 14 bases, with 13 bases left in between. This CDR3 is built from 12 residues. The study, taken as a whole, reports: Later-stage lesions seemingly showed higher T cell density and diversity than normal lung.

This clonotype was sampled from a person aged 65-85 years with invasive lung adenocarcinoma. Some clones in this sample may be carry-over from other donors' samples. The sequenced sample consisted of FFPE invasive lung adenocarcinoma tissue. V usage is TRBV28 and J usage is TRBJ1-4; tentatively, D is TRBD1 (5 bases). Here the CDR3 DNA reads TGTGCCAGCAGTTTTGACAGTGGGGGGCTGTTTTTT. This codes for CASSFDSGGLFF.